The clone carrying this TCR beta chain was detected only a few times. The antigen remains unidentified. Fresh peripheral blood, 7.5 to 10 ml of it, supplied the PBMCs. This specimen belongs to a study of T cells in Graves' hyperthyroidism and ophthalmopathy. Turning to the study itself: The blood sample was taken at first diagnosis, before treatment began. Study conclusions and caveats: Among thyroid clonotypes expanded above 0.001, most also appeared in blood.

Per germline, CDR1 MDHEN and CDR2 SYDVKM. V shed 2 bases and J shed 4 bases, with 10 bases lying between them. The CDR3 consists of 14 residues. TCR beta CDR3 regions were amplified from RNA transcripts. The TCR CDR3 was amplified in a first-round RT-PCR using the HTBI primer set. TCRdb re-derived calls from the multiplex PCR reads in MiXCR, one entry per CDR3 protein. The profile shows some 650,000 distinct CDR3 sequences, about a sixth of them singletons. The chain couples TRBV28 to TRBJ2-3; D ambiguous. This TCR was sampled from a woman in her forties with Graves' ophthalmopathy. The material sequenced was blood. The CDR3 DNA follows: TGTGCCAGCAGTTTAGGTCAGCTAGCAGATACGCAGTATTTT. Amino acid sequence: CASSLGQLADTQYF.